This T cell receptor beta chain was identified in a study of T-cell memory formation after mild COVID-19. General study results and limits: The CD4+ clones that contracted clustered mainly within CM and EM, and the CD8+ clones concentrated in EMRA.

This clonotype was detected a few times. Its cognate antigen is unknown. TCRdb reanalysed the 5' RACE reads using MiXCR and keeps one entry per CDR3 protein. This sample has around 200,000 distinct CDR3 sequences, with about 22% found just once. The CDR3 consists of 14 residues. The V end lost 3 bases, the J end lost 7 bases, and 13 bases lay between the germline ends. From germline, CDR1 is LNHDA and CDR2 SQIVND (reference sequence). This chain joins TRBV19 and TRBJ1-5; possible D gene TRBD1, 5 bases. Sequencing was carried out using PBMCs or a T cell subset sorted from them (not recorded which). The clonotype was recovered from an adult woman who had mild COVID-19 (a few samples of this study predate the infection). Cell type and time point are not known. The DNA of the CDR3 is TGTGCCAGTAGTATCGGTTTTGGGGGGCAGCCCCAGCATTTT. Its protein is CASSIGFGGQPQHF.